Listed below are T cell receptor beta chains from one sample, sequenced in a study of T cells after yellow fever vaccination. TCRdb re-called the 5' RACE reads through MiXCR, storing one row per CDR3 protein. The repertoire consists of roughly 340,000 distinct CDR3 sequences, with about 9.5% occurring once and the leading ten covering 15% to 20%. This specimen was PBMCs, taken on the day of the first yellow fever vaccination. The receptors derive from a man aged 18 to 29 who received the YFV17D yellow fever vaccine. Each CDR3 is given with its conserved first and last residue. The D gene is left open where the match is weak. Clone size is stated in some rows and not others, as once, few, many or a class when expanded.

D gene	V gene	J gene	clone size	CDR3 protein	CDR3 DNA
.	TRBV2	TRBJ2-2	.	CASRWTHGELFF	TGTGCCAGCAGGTGGACGCACGGGGAGCTGTTTTTT
TRBD2	TRBV4-2	TRBJ2-1	.	CASSQKAGGPSEQFF	TGTGCCAGCAGCCAAAAAGCGGGGGGGCCGAGTGAGCAGTTCTTC
.	TRBV20-1	TRBJ2-3	.	CSAHIPGASTDTQYF	TGCAGTGCCCACATCCCGGGGGCCTCCACAGATACGCAGTATTTT
TRBD2	TRBV20-1	TRBJ2-7	few	CSAREAGGPEQYF	TGCAGTGCTAGAGAAGCGGGGGGGCCCGAGCAGTACTTC
.	TRBV7-8	TRBJ1-4	.	CASSSGWAKLFF	TGTGCCAGCAGCTCGGGATGGGCAAAACTGTTTTTT
.	TRBV5-1	TRBJ2-7	many	CASSLGQKLSYEQYF	TGCGCCAGCAGCTTAGGACAGAAACTCTCCTACGAGCAGTACTTC
.	TRBV7-2	TRBJ2-7	few	CASSLQQTSSYEQYF	TGTGCCAGCAGCTTACAACAGACGAGCTCCTACGAGCAGTACTTC
TRBD1	TRBV5-1	TRBJ2-2	.	CASSYGQGGELFF	TGCGCCAGCAGCTACGGACAGGGCGGGGAGCTGTTTTTT
.	TRBV9	TRBJ2-2	.	CASTTDPARAGELFF	TGTGCCAGCACAACCGACCCAGCAAGGGCCGGGGAGCTGTTTTTT
.	TRBV18	TRBJ1-6	few	CASSPGVGYNSPLHF	TGTGCCAGCTCACCGGGCGTAGGCTATAATTCACCCCTCCACTTT
.	TRBV6-2/TRBV6-3	TRBJ2-3	many	CASSYSGISTDTQYF	TGTGCCAGCAGTTACTCCGGGATTAGCACAGATACGCAGTATTTT
TRBD2	TRBV30	TRBJ2-1	few	CAWSVGLANEQFF	TGTGCCTGGAGTGTGGGACTAGCGAATGAGCAGTTCTTC
.	TRBV19	TRBJ1-6	.	CASTSDARKNSPLHF	TGTGCCAGTACCAGCGACGCGAGGAAGAATTCACCCCTCCACTTT
TRBD2	TRBV4-1	TRBJ2-1	.	CASSQDQRGGWEQFF	TGCGCCAGCAGCCAAGACCAGCGGGGGGGTTGGGAGCAGTTCTTC
.	TRBV9	TRBJ2-3	few	CASSVGALSTDTQYF	TGTGCCAGCAGCGTAGGGGCTCTCTCCACAGATACGCAGTATTTT
TRBD2	TRBV6-2/TRBV6-3	TRBJ2-7	many	CASSSATSGNYEQYF	TGTGCCAGCAGTTCGGCGACTAGCGGGAACTACGAGCAGTACTTC
.	TRBV9	TRBJ1-1	.	CASSVDRVNTEAFF	TGTGCCAGCAGCGTAGACAGGGTGAACACTGAAGCTTTCTTT
.	TRBV9	TRBJ1-1	.	CASSVEGVNTEAFF	TGTGCCAGCAGCGTAGAGGGCGTGAACACTGAAGCTTTCTTT
.	TRBV14	TRBJ1-3	many	CASSQDAGPGNTIYF	TGTGCCAGCAGCCAAGATGCGGGCCCTGGAAACACCATATATTTT
.	TRBV5-1	TRBJ1-6	many	CASRWASSYNSPLHF	TGCGCCAGCCGTTGGGCGAGCTCCTATAATTCACCCCTCCACTTT
.	TRBV18	TRBJ2-2	many	CASSPRDSDTGELFF	TGTGCCAGCTCACCGCGAGACTCGGACACCGGGGAGCTGTTTTTT
.	TRBV6-5	TRBJ1-1	few	CASSYSRQGMNTEAFF	TGTGCCAGCAGTTACTCGAGGCAGGGGATGAACACTGAAGCTTTCTTT
.	TRBV15	TRBJ1-5	few	CATSSIRGLPQHF	TGTGCCACCAGCAGTATACGGGGATTGCCCCAGCATTTT
.	TRBV6-1	TRBJ1-5	.	CASMGTEVYSNQPQHF	TGTGCCAGCATGGGCACAGAGGTGTATAGCAATCAGCCCCAGCATTTT
.	TRBV7-2	TRBJ1-1	.	CASTGQRNTEAFF	TGTGCCAGCACTGGACAGAGGAACACTGAAGCTTTCTTT
.	TRBV5-4	TRBJ2-3	.	CASSLVGARGLGDTQYF	TGTGCCAGCAGCTTGGTGGGGGCCAGGGGACTGGGAGATACGCAGTATTTT
TRBD1	TRBV7-9	TRBJ1-2	.	CASSSDRGYYGYTF	TGTGCCAGCAGTTCTGACAGGGGTTATTATGGCTACACCTTC
TRBD1	TRBV5-5	TRBJ2-1	many	CASSLDDRVNEQFF	TGTGCCAGCAGCTTGGATGACAGGGTCAATGAGCAGTTCTTC
TRBD1	TRBV7-9	TRBJ1-5	few	CASSGQGALWNQPQHF	TGTGCCAGCAGCGGACAGGGGGCTTTGTGGAATCAGCCCCAGCATTTT
.	TRBV6-5	TRBJ1-3	few	CASSYSDGSGNTIYF	TGTGCCAGCAGTTATTCAGACGGCTCTGGAAACACCATATATTTT
.	TRBV7-8	TRBJ2-5	few	CASSFSSRGAQETQYF	TGTGCCAGCAGCTTTTCATCTCGGGGGGCCCAAGAGACCCAGTACTTC
TRBD1	TRBV5-1	TRBJ1-2	few	CASSAGTRGRSGYTF	TGCGCCAGCAGCGCCGGAACCAGGGGGCGGAGTGGCTACACCTTC
.	TRBV4-1	TRBJ2-3	.	CASGIRGGALDTQYF	TGCGCCAGCGGGATTCGCGGGGGCGCATTAGATACGCAGTATTTT
.	TRBV12-3/TRBV12-4	TRBJ2-1	.	CASSLLVEQFF	TGTGCCAGCAGTTTACTGGTAGAGCAGTTCTTC
.	TRBV2	TRBJ1-5	once	CASSEAVGQPQHF	TGTGCCAGCAGTGAGGCGGTGGGGCAGCCCCAGCATTTT